The clone carrying this T cell receptor beta chain was picked up a small number of times. What it binds is not known. The sample comes from a study of beta chain features in type 1 diabetes. The CDR3 covers 14 residues. With 4 bases removed from V and 2 bases from J, the gap between germline ends came to 11 bases. Germline CDR1 and CDR2: SGDLS and YYNGEE. The sequenced template was cDNA made from the entire isolated RNA. Here immunoSEQ multiplex PCR was the method, and the copy in TCRdb shows in-frame clones only, minus some. The sample records around 710,000 clones, 9.5% to 15% being singletons. One heparinised blood draw, averaging about 0.11 L, came from each donor. Findings and limits, study-wide: For Type 1 diabetes patients, all four CD4+ subsets carried TCRB CDR3s that were moderately but significantly shorter. When VDJ junctions were examined, type 1 diabetes patients showed fewer insertions and more deletions.

Sequencing input: naive CD4+ T cells from blood. This receptor was identified in a man younger than 45 with type 1 diabetes. The rearrangement joins TRBV9 to TRBJ2-3, with D possibly being TRBD1 (6 bases). This chain's CDR3 is CASSPRDNTDTQYF. The DNA for the CDR3 is TGTGCCAGCAGCCCCCGGGACAACACAGATACGCAGTATTTT.